This is a list of T cell receptor beta chains from one sample in a study of cytomegalovirus exposure and HLA in healthy donors. Assay used: immunoSEQ multiplex PCR; TCRdb lists only in-frame clones, some missing. The profile shows 150,000 or so clones, around 81% of them singletons. Material for sequencing was PBMCs. The receptors shown here come from a middle-aged woman in good health and CMV-seronegative. Both conserved end residues are part of each CDR3. The order of the fields is J gene, CDR3 length, clone size, V gene, CDR3 protein. Part of the rows lack a size; the others show once, few, many or a class for expanded clones.

TRBJ2-1,13,.,TRBV7-6,CASSLGGVTEQFF
TRBJ2-4,14,.,TRBV19,CASSISIQENIQYF
TRBJ2-3,17,few,TRBV2,CASSSNGLTSSTDTQYF
TRBJ2-1,17,once,TRBV4-1,CASSQDFAPESYNEQFF
TRBJ2-1,14,.,TRBV27,CASSFTGRGGEQFF
TRBJ1-1,14,.,TRBV5-1,CASSLYGEGAGAFF
TRBJ1-1,13,.,TRBV30,CAWTVDRNTEAFF
TRBJ2-1,15,once,TRBV12-5,CASGPSLDLNNEQFF
TRBJ2-7,15,.,TRBV30,CAWSVLSSGNYEQYF
TRBJ2-7,14,once,TRBV5-1,CASRVLPSSYEQYF
TRBJ2-1,15,few,TRBV11-1,CASSLTSGSYNEQFF
TRBJ1-3,15,once,TRBV30,CAWSSGAFSGNTIYF
TRBJ2-7,14,.,TRBV5-1,CASSAAGDSYEQYF
TRBJ2-1,15,.,TRBV11-2,CASSLHSGRGNEQFF
TRBJ1-3,15,.,TRBV5-6,CASSLRTLSGNTIYF
TRBJ2-7,14,.,TRBV5-1,CASSLGVAGYEQYF
TRBJ2-3,17,.,TRBV2,CASVSGRAVKSTDTQYF
TRBJ2-3,15,.,TRBV7-9,CASSPEQRDTDTQYF
TRBJ2-1,17,.,TRBV5-6,CASSLGYPAGSYNEQFF
TRBJ1-5,14,.,TRBV19,CASSIGQGWQPQHF
TRBJ1-5,15,.,TRBV30,CAWGQGAVSNQPQHF
TRBJ1-1,15,.,TRBV6-5,CASSYSGGGGTEAFF
TRBJ2-7,14,.,TRBV7-9,CASSPDRGGYEQYF
TRBJ2-5,16,once,TRBV12-5,CASGSLTSGRETTQYF
TRBJ2-3,17,once,TRBV2,CASSEGLSGGEADTQYF
TRBJ1-2,17,.,TRBV10-3,CAIFGTGTRSPTNGYTF
TRBJ2-7,15,few,TRBV6-1,CASNPLAGGSYEQYF
TRBJ2-6,14,.,TRBV5-1,CASSLAGGANVLTF
TRBJ1-2,14,once,TRBV2,CASSESGGTYGYTF